This T cell receptor (beta chain) was found in a study of monozygotic twins with inflammatory bowel disease. Findings and limits, study-wide: Findings did not support one strong IBD-associated signal or clonotype.

As regards this clonotype: Its matching antigen is unknown.

The CDR3 spans 16 residues. Germline loops: CDR1 SGHTA, CDR2 FQGTGA. TCRdb reprocessed the 5' RACE reads, keeping one entry per CDR3 protein, no DNA. The table for this sample gives 400,000 or so distinct CDR3 sequences. The sequence came from a human donor with ulcerative colitis or Crohn's disease, or a healthy co-twin of an affected twin (not recorded which). What was sequenced was blood. V usage is TRBV7-3 and J usage is TRBJ2-1; TCRdb's assignment of TRBD1 cannot be checked, as there is no DNA. CDR3 amino acids: CASSSMIGGRYNEQFF.